This passage covers 25 T cell receptor beta chains from one sample sequenced in a study of CD8 T cells in Susac syndrome. cDNA came from roughly 0.5 to 1 ug RNA primed by random hexamers. In TCRdb, the immunoSEQ multiplex PCR reads were re-called with MiXCR into one record per CDR3 protein. The sample lists about 120,000 distinct CDR3 sequences, roughly 95% occurring once. Material: CD4+ T cells from PBMCs. The receptors derive from a human donor with Susac syndrome.

The chain combines TRBV5-1 with TRBJ2-7; 10 bases fit TRBD1. Germline values: CDR1 SGHRS, CDR2 YFSETQ. J was trimmed by 6 bases and V by 4 bases; bases with no gene match: 7. This CDR3 comprises 14 residues. The CDR3 is CASSATGTGAEQYF. The CDR3, as DNA: TGCGCCAGCAGCGCGACCGGGACAGGGGCCGAGCAGTACTTC.

The V call is TRBV29-1, the J call TRBJ1-1; D gene ambiguous. The CDR3 length is 11 residues. V lost 6 bases to trimming and J lost 0 bases, with 5 bases between them. In germline, CDR1 is SQVTM, CDR2 ANQGSEA. For the CDR3, the DNA is TGCAGCGTCTCCATGAACACTGAAGCTTTCTTT. Amino acid sequence: CSVSMNTEAFF.

This chain connects TRBV6-5 to TRBJ2-1; no firm D call. V was cut by 0 bases and J by 0 bases, with 12 bases left in between. This CDR3 contains 17 residues. CDR1 MNHEY and CDR2 SVGAGI come from the germline V gene. CDR3 coding DNA: TGTGCCAGCAGTTACTCGTTTCAGGAGAGCTCCTACAATGAGCAGTTCTTC. This translates into CASSYSFQESSYNEQFF.

This clonotype was recorded a few times. The chain employs TRBV7-9 and TRBJ2-1; 12 bases agree with TRBD2. The CDR3 is 15 amino acids. The V gene end was trimmed by 5 bases and the J gene end by 8 bases; junction bases not matched to a gene: 7. Germline CDR1 and CDR2: SEHNR and FQNEAQ (reference sequence). The CDR3 region is CASSPRLAGVDEQFF. For the CDR3, the DNA is TGTGCCAGCAGCCCTAGACTAGCGGGAGTGGATGAGCAGTTCTTC.

The genes are TRBV30 and TRBJ2-7; perhaps TRBD2 as D (5 bases). Trimming removed 1 base at V and 3 bases at J, with 10 bases between. CDR1 is GTSNPN, CDR2 SVGIG, per germline (reference sequence). The CDR3 has 13 residues. This CDR3 reads CAWSGETIYEQYF. The CDR3, as DNA: TGTGCCTGGAGTGGGGAGACCATCTACGAGCAGTACTTC. The entire variable domain, with the rest obtained from reference TRBV30 and TRBJ2-7, is as follows: SQTIHQWPATLVQPVGSPLSLECTVEGTSNPNLYWYRQAAGRGLQLLFYSVGIGQISSEVPQNLSASRPQDRQFILSSKKLLLSDSGFYLCAWSGETIYEQYFGPGTRLTVT.

The chain employs TRBV9 and TRBJ1-2; 8 bases are shared with TRBD1. Trimming took 0 bases from V and 3 from J; bases not matched to a gene: 1. CDR1 and CDR2 from the germline V gene are SGDLS and YYNGEE. The CDR3 extends over 14 amino acids. The CDR3 sequence is CASSVAQGDYGYTF. Here the CDR3 DNA reads TGTGCCAGCAGCGTAGCACAGGGGGACTATGGCTACACCTTC.

The chain has TRBV3-1 and TRBJ2-4; D gene unclear. There are 15 residues in the CDR3. Germline CDR1 and CDR2: LGHDT and YNNKEL (reference sequence). Trimming left V 0 bases short and J 0 bases short, with 6 bases between. Here the CDR3 DNA reads TGTGCCAGCAGCCAAGAAGGGCCAGCCAAAAACATTCAGTACTTC. It yields the protein CASSQEGPAKNIQYF.

This chain links TRBV12-3 or TRBV12-4 with TRBJ2-1, with 10 positions matching TRBD2. The length of the CDR3 is 16 residues. V shed 6 bases, J shed 2 bases, and the junction held 7 bases outside the gene matches. The CDR3 sequence: CASRSLTSGPYNEQFF. CDR3 sequence (DNA): TGTGCCAGCAGGTCACTGACTAGCGGGCCCTACAATGAGCAGTTCTTC.

The CDR3 here is CASSLELADEQYF. Written as DNA, the CDR3 is TGTGCCAGCAGCTTAGAACTAGCAGACGAGCAGTACTTC. The chain joins TRBV11-2 to TRBJ2-7, with D perhaps matching TRBD2 (6 bases). V lost 0 bases and J 5 bases, leaving 8 bases between the germline ends. The CDR3 contains 13 residues. In germline, CDR1 is SGHAT, CDR2 FQNNGV. Together with reference TRBV11-2 and TRBJ2-7, the CDR3 gives the full variable domain: EAGVAQSPRYKIIEKRQSVAFWCNPISGHATLYWYQQILGQGPKLLIQFQNNGVVDDSQLPKDRFSAERLKGVDSTLKIQPAKLEDSAVYLCASSLELADEQYFGPGTRLTVT.

The genes are TRBV24-1 and TRBJ2-3; TRBD1 agrees at 10 bases. Germline V lookup: CDR1 KGHDR, CDR2 SFDVKD. V was pared by 4 bases and J by 10 bases, with 7 bases of the junction left unmatched. The CDR3 contains 14 residues. The CDR3 DNA reads TGTGCCACCAGTGACCGACGGACAGGGGGGCCGCAGTATTTT. Amino acids: CATSDRRTGGPQYF.

This sequence joins TRBV3-1 and TRBJ2-7; D may be TRBD1 (5 bases). Trimming stripped 2 bases from V and 0 bases from J, with 5 bases between. The CDR3 sequence is 13 residues long. Germline-derived CDR1 and CDR2 are LGHDT and YNNKEL (reference sequence). CDR3 bases: TGTGCCAGCAGCCAACAGGGCTCCTACGAGCAGTACTTC. Residues: CASSQQGSYEQYF.

CDR3 in DNA: TGTGCCACCAGCAGAGACTTAACTCTGACCCCTTTGTATCAGCCCCAGCATTTT. It encodes CATSRDLTLTPLYQPQHF. V and J are TRBV15 and TRBJ1-5; D gene unclear. The V gene's germline CDR1 is LNHNV and CDR2 YYDKDF (reference sequence). The CDR3 has 18 residues. Trimming shortened V by 0 bases and J by 5 bases, and 20 bases separated the two germline ends. Based on the CDR3 plus reference TRBV15 and TRBJ1-5, the full variable domain is DAMVIQNPRYQVTQFGKPVTLSCSQTLNHNVMYWYQQKSSQAPKLLFHYYDKDFNNEADTPDNFQSRRPNTSFCFLDIRSPGLGDTAMYLCATSRDLTLTPLYQPQHFGDGTRLSIL.

The chain combines TRBV20-1 with TRBJ2-1; D gene unclear. V shed 0 bases and J shed 0 bases, with 12 bases lying between them. CDR1 and CDR2 (germline): DFQATT, SNEGSKA (reference sequence). The CDR3 is 16 residues long. The CDR3 bases are TGCAGTGCTAGAGAAGGATTGCTGAGCTCCTACAATGAGCAGTTCTTC. Protein product: CSAREGLLSSYNEQFF.

This clonotype has just a few counts. The chain is built from TRBV7-2 and TRBJ2-7; a possible D gene is TRBD1 (6 bases). Per germline, CDR1 SGHTA and CDR2 FQGNSA. Trimming removed 1 base from V and 0 bases from J, with 10 bases in between. The CDR3 has 15 amino acids. In DNA form, the CDR3 reads TGTGCCAGCAGCTTAGGTCAGGGGAGCTCCTACGAGCAGTACTTC. Translating it yields CASSLGQGSSYEQYF.

The rearrangement links TRBV5-1 to TRBJ1-2, with 12 bases lining up with TRBD1. CDR3 size: 15 residues. Germline CDR1 and CDR2: SGHRS and YFSETQ. V shed 3 bases, J shed 8 bases, and the junction held 8 bases outside the gene matches. CDR3 protein: CASSYGGTGGEGYTF. In nucleotides, the CDR3 is TGCGCCAGCAGCTATGGAGGGACAGGGGGCGAGGGCTACACCTTC.

The sample holds one count of this clonotype. The chain has TRBV12-3 or TRBV12-4 and TRBJ2-1; D perhaps matches TRBD2 (5 bases). This CDR3 region has 17 residues. Trimming stripped 5 bases from V and 4 bases from J, with 21 bases between. CDR3 region: CASSAPRRTWAYNEQFF. CDR3 DNA sequence: TGTGCCAGCAGTGCGCCCCGTAGGACTTGGGCTTACAATGAGCAGTTCTTC.

V is TRBV11-2 and J is TRBJ2-2; 7 nucleotides align to TRBD2. Losses at the gene ends were 3 bases for V and 5 bases for J; bases not matched to a gene: 9. The CDR3 has 16 amino acids. Germline V lookup: CDR1 SGHAT, CDR2 FQNNGV. CDR3 region: CASSFYGTTGTGELFF. CDR3 coding DNA: TGTGCCAGCAGCTTCTACGGGACTACGGGGACCGGGGAGCTGTTTTTT.

The rearrangement links TRBV24-1 to TRBJ1-5; TRBD1 is a possible D gene (5 bases). CDR3 length: 14 residues. Trimming left V 8 bases short and J 5 bases short, with 15 bases between. Germline CDR1 reads KGHDR; CDR2 reads SFDVKD. This CDR3 is CATNRQGVDQPQHF. DNA of the CDR3: TGTGCCACCAACCGTCAGGGAGTAGATCAGCCCCAGCATTTT.

The chain is built from TRBV7-9 and TRBJ1-2; D is undetermined. The CDR3 has 13 residues. Germline assignment: CDR1 SEHNR and CDR2 FQNEAQ (reference sequence). V shed 7 bases and J shed 4 bases, with 13 bases lying between them. The CDR3 DNA sequence: TGTGCCAGCAACCAACAGAGCTTCTATGGCTACACCTTC. Amino acids: CASNQQSFYGYTF.

The chain recombines TRBV20-1 with TRBJ2-1, with TRBD2 matching 13 bases. Per germline, CDR1 DFQATT and CDR2 SNEGSKA (reference sequence). The CDR3 has 13 amino acids. V was clipped by 3 bases and J by 7 bases; unmatched bases: 0. The CDR3 here is CSARTSGRNEQFF. The CDR3 bases are TGCAGTGCTAGGACTAGCGGGAGGAATGAGCAGTTCTTC.

Note on this clonotype: A read error may account for a junction end that differs from germline. The rearrangement uses TRBV7-7 and TRBJ1-5; D gene ambiguous. Germline V CDR1 and CDR2: SSHAT, FNYEAQ (reference sequence). The CDR3 is 13 amino acids. Written as DNA, the CDR3 is TGTGCTAGCAGCTCTGGAGTTAATCAGCCCCAGCATTTT. Its translation: CASSSGVNQPQHF.

The CDR3 is CSSRGGSSVEQFF. CDR3 sequence (DNA): TGCAGCTCAAGGGGCGGGAGTTCGGTTGAGCAGTTCTTC. V gene TRBV29-1 combines with J gene TRBJ2-1, with 7 bases matching TRBD2. The CDR3 sequence is 13 residues long. The germline CDR1 and CDR2 sequences are SQVTM and ANQGSEA. With 8 bases clipped from V and 9 bases from J, the junction kept 13 bases outside the gene matches.

In DNA, the CDR3 is TGTGCCAGCAGCTTTGGTGGGTGGACAGATACGCAGTATTTT. The encoded protein is CASSFGGWTDTQYF. V and J are TRBV7-8 and TRBJ2-3; no firm D call. Germline values: CDR1 SGHVS, CDR2 FQNEAQ. Trimming took 3 bases from V and 3 from J, leaving 10 bases between them. This CDR3 comprises 14 residues.

CDR3 nucleotide sequence: TGTGCCAGCAGTTTACAGGGTGTGGGCTATGGCTACACCTTC. Encoded protein: CASSLQGVGYGYTF. The J gene is TRBJ1-2, the V gene TRBV27; maybe TRBD1 (5 bases). Germline V CDR1 and CDR2: MNHEY, SMNVEV (reference sequence). The CDR3 has 14 residues. Trimming took 2 bases from V and 4 from J, leaving 11 bases between them.

This chain uses TRBV3-1 with TRBJ2-7, with TRBD1 identical over 9 bases. Germline loops: CDR1 LGHDT, CDR2 YNNKEL (reference sequence). CDR3 length equals 12 residues. Trimming took 3 bases from V and 6 from J; bases not matched to a gene: 0. CDR3 in DNA: TGTGCCAGCAGCCAGACAGGGGGCGAGCAGTACTTC. Its translation is CASSQTGGEQYF.